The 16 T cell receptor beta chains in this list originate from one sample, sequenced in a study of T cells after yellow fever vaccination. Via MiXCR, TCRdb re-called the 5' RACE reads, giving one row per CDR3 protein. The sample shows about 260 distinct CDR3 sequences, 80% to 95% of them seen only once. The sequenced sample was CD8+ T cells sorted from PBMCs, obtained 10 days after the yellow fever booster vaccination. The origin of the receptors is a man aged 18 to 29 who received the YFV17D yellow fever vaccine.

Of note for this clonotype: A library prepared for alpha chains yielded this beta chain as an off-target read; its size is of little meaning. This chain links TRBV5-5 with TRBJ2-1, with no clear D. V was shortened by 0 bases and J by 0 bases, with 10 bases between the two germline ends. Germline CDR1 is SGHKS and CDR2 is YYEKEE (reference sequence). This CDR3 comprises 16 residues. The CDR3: CASSLEWPSSYNEQFF. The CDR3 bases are TGTGCCAGCAGCTTGGAATGGCCGAGCTCCTACAATGAGCAGTTCTTC.

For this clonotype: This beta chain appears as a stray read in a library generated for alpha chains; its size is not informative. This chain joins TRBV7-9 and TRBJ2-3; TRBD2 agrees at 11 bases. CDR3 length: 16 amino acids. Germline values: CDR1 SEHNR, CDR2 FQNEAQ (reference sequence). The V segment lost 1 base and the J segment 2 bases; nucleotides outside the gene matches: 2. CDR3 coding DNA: TGTGCCAGCAGCTTAGGACTAGCGGGGACCACAGATACGCAGTATTTT. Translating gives CASSLGLAGTTDTQYF.

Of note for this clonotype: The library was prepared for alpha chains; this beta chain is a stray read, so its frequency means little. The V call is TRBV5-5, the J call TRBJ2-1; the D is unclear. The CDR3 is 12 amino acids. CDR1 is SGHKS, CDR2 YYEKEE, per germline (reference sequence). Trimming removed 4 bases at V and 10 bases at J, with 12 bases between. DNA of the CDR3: TGTGCCAGCAGCCCCCGACTGAGGGAGCAGTTCTTC. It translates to CASSPRLREQFF.

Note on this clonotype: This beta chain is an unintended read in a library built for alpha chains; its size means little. CDR3 residues: CASSYSAGSGGKETQYF. The CDR3 region has the DNA TGTGCCAGCAGTTACTCGGCGGGGAGTGGAGGGAAAGAGACCCAGTACTTC. J is TRBJ2-5 and V is TRBV6-6; tentatively, D is TRBD2 (6 bases). This CDR3 contains 17 residues. Trimming pared 0 bases from V and 3 bases from J, leaving 17 bases between. Per the germline V gene, CDR1 is MNHNY and CDR2 is SVGAGI (reference sequence).

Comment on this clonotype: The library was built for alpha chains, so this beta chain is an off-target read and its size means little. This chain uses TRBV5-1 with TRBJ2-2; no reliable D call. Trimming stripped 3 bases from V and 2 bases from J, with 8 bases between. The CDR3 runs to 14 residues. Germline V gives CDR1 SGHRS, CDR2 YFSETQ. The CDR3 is CASSSPTNTGELFF. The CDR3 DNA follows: TGCGCCAGCAGCTCCCCCACAAACACCGGGGAGCTGTTTTTT.

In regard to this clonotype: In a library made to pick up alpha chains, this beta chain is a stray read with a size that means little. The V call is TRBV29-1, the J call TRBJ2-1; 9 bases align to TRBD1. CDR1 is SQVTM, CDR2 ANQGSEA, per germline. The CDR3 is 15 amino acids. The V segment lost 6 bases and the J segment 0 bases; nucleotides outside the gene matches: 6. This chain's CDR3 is CSVEGQGGSYNEQFF. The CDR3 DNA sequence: TGCAGCGTGGAGGGACAGGGCGGCTCCTACAATGAGCAGTTCTTC.

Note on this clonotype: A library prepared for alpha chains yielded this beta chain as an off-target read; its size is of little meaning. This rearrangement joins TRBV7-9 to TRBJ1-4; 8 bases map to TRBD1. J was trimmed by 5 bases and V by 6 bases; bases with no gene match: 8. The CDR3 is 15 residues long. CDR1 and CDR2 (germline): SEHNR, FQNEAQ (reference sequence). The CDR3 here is CASSPQGARNEKLFF. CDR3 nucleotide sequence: TGTGCCAGCAGTCCTCAGGGGGCGAGAAATGAAAAACTGTTTTTT.

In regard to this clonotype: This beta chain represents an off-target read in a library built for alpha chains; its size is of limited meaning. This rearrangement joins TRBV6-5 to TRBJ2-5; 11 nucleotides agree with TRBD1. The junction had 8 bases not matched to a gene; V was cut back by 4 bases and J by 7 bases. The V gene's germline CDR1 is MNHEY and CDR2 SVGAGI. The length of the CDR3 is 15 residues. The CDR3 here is CASSFRTGGDGTQYF. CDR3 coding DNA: TGTGCCAGCAGTTTCAGGACAGGGGGCGACGGGACCCAGTACTTC.

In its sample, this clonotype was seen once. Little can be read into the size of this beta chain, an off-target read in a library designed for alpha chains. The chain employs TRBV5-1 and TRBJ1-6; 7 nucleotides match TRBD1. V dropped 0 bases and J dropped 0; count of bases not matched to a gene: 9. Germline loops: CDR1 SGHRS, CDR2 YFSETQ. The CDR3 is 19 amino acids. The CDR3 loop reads CASSLEGQLSSSYNSPLHF. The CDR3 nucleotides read TGCGCCAGCAGCTTGGAGGGACAGCTATCGAGCTCCTATAATTCACCCCTCCACTTT.

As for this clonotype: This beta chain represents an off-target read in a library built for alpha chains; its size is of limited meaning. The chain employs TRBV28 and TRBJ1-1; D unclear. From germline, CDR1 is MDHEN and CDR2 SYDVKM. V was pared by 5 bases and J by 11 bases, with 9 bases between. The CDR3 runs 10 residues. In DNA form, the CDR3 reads TGTGCCAGCAGTAAGGTCGCGGCTTTCTTT. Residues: CASSKVAAFF.

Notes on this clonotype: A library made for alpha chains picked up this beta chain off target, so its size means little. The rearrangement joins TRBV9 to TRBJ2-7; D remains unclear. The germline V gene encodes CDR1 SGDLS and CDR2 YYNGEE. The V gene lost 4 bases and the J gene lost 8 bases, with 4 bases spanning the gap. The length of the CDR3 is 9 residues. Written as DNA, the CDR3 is TGTGCCAGCAGCCCAAAGCAGTACGTC. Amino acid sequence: CASSPKQYV.

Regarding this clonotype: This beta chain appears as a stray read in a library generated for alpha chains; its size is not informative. The CDR3 nucleotides are TGCAGCGTGCTGACAGACTATGGCTACACCTTC. Its protein product is CSVLTDYGYTF. This rearrangement joins TRBV29-1 to TRBJ1-2, with a weak D call TRBD1 (5 bases). Looked up from germline, CDR1 is SQVTM and CDR2 is ANQGSEA. This CDR3 has 11 residues. V lost 6 bases to trimming and J lost 3 bases, with 8 bases between them.

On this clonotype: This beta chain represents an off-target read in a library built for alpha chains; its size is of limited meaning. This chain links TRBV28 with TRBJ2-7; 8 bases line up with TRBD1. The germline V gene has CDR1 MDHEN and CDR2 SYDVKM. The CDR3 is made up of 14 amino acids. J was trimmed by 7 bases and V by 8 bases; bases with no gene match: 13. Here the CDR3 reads CASSLKQGAREQYF. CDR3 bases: TGTGCCAGCTCCCTCAAGCAGGGGGCTCGGGAGCAGTACTTC.

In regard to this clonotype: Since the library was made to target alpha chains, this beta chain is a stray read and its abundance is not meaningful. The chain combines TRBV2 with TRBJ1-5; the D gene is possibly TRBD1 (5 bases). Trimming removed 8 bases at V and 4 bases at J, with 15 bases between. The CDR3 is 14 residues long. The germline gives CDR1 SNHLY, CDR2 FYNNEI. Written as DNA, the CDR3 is TGTGCCAGCGGAACAGGAGCCTGGAATCAGCCCCAGCATTTT. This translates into CASGTGAWNQPQHF. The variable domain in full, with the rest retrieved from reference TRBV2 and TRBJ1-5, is EPEVTQTPSHQVTQMGQEVILRCVPISNHLYFYWYRQILGQKVEFLVSFYNNEISEKSEIFDDQFSVERPDGSNFTLKIRSTKLEDSAMYFCASGTGAWNQPQHFGDGTRLSIL.

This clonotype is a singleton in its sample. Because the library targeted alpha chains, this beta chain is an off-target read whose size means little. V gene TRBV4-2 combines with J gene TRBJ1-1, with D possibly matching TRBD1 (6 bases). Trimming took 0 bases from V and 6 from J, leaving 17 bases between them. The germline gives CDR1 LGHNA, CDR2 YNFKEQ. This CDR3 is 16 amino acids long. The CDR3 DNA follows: TGTGCCAGCAGCCAAGACCGGGGCAGGGGAGGGTCTGAAGCTTTCTTT. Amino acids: CASSQDRGRGGSEAFF.

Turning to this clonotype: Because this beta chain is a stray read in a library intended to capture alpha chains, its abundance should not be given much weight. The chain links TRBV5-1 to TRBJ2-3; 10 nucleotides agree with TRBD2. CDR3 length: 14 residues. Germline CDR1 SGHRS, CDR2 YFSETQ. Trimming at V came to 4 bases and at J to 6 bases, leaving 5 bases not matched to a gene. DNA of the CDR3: TGCGCCAGCAGCCGTCAGCGGGAGGGGGATACGCAGTATTTT. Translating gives CASSRQREGDTQYF.